The present T cell receptor (beta chain) was sequenced within a study of blood T cell repertoires in COVID-19. Study summary: Specimens from acute and convalescent COVID-19 originated in the United States, Italy and Spain.

The CDR3 covers 15 residues. Losses at the gene ends were 4 bases for V and 1 base for J; bases not matched to a gene: 2. Germline V gene sequence: CDR1 LNHDA, CDR2 SQIVND (reference sequence). The study recruited people aged about 18 to 90 years across 20 to 30 US areas. Before being deemed recovered, Cohort 3 donors had two negative PCRs, clearance, or symptom resolution. Original handling: Nucleated cell counts were estimated from reference gene primer amplification. Generated by immunoSEQ multiplex PCR, the TCRdb table keeps only in-frame clones and is missing some. V and J calls and clone size follow that table, whereas D and trimming were derived from the DNA. The sample holds 180,000 or so clones, around 80% seen once.

The clonotype comes from a man in his forties or fifties who had recovered from COVID-19. Material: PBMCs or T cells enriched from blood (not recorded which). The chain has TRBV19 and TRBJ1-5, with 9 bases aligning to TRBD1. The DNA for the CDR3 is TGTGCCAGTAGTACCGGGACAGGGAGCAATCAGCCCCAGCATTTT. Translating gives CASSTGTGSNQPQHF.